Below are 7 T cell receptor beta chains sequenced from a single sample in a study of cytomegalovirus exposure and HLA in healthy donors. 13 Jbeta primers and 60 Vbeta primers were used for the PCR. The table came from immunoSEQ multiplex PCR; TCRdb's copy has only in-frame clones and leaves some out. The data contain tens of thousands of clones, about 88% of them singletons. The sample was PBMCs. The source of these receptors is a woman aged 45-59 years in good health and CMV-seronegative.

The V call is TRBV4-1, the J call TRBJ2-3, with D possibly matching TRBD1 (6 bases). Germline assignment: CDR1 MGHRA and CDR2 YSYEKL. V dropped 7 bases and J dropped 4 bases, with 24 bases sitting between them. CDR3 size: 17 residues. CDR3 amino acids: CASTKVWARGKADTQYF. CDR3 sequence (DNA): TGCGCCAGCACCAAAGTATGGGCCAGGGGCAAAGCAGATACGCAGTATTTT.

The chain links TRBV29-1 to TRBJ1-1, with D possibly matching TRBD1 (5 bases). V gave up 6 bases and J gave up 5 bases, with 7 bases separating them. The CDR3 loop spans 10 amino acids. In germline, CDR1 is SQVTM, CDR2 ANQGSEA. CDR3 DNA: TGCAGCGTGGGGGGGACTGAAGCTTTCTTT. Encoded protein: CSVGGTEAFF.

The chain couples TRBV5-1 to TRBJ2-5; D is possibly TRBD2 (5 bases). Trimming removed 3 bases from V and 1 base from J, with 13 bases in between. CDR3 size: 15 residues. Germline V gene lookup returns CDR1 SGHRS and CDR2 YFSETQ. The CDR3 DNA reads TGCGCCAGCAGCTCAATGGGAGTGCGCCAAGAGACCCAGTACTTC. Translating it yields CASSSMGVRQETQYF. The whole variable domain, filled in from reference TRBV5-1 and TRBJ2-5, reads KAGVTQTPRYLIKTRGQQVTLSCSPISGHRSVSWYQQTPGQGLQFLFEYFSETQRNKGNFPGRFSGRQFSNSRSEMNVSTLELGDSALYLCASSSMGVRQETQYFGPGTRLLVL.

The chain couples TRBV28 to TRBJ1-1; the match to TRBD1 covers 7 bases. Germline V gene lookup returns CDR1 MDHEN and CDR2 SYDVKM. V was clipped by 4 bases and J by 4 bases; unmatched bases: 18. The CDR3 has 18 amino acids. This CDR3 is CASSSAFRQGRWGTEAFF. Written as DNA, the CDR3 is TGTGCCAGCAGTTCAGCTTTCCGACAGGGACGGTGGGGCACTGAAGCTTTCTTT.

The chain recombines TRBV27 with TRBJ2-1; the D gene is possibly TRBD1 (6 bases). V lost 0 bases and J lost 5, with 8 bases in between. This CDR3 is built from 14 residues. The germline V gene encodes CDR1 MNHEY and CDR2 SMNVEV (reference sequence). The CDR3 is CASSLSGQNNEQFF. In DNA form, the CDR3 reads TGTGCCAGCAGTTTATCCGGACAGAACAATGAGCAGTTCTTC.

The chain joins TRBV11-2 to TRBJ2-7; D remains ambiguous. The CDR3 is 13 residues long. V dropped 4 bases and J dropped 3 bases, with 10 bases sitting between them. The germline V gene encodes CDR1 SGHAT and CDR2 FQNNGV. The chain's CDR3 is CASSWARDYEQYV. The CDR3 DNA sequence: TGTGCCAGCAGCTGGGCTAGGGACTACGAGCAGTACGTC.

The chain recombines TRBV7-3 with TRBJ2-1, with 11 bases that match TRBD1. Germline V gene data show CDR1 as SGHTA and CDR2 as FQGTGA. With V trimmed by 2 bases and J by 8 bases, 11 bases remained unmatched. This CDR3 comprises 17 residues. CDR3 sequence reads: CASSLQPGTGGVDEQFF. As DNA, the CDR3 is TGTGCCAGCAGCTTACAGCCGGGGACAGGGGGTGTTGATGAGCAGTTCTTC.